This T cell receptor beta chain appears in the sequencing data of a study of blood T cell repertoires in COVID-19. Deletions cut 3 bases from V and 5 bases from J, with 8 bases between. The CDR3 has 13 amino acids. Germline assignment: CDR1 MNHEY and CDR2 SVGAGI. Libraries were prepared by immunoSEQ multiplex PCR; TCRdb keeps only in-frame clonotypes and omits some of them. The sample contains about 370,000 clones, about 90% of which appear only once. The V gene is TRBV6-5, the J gene TRBJ1-5; no definite D call. The sequence came from a young woman with COVID-19, enrolled during active disease. The specimen was peripheral blood. The CDR3 DNA reads as TGTGCCAGCAGTTATTCCGGGGATCAGCCCCAGCATTTT. Amino acids: CASSYSGDQPQHF.